This T cell receptor beta chain is from a study of T cells in Graves' hyperthyroidism and ophthalmopathy. This clonotype came up many times. What was amplified from RNA transcripts were TCR beta CDR3 regions. HTBI primers were used for first-round RT-PCR of the TCR CDR3. TCRdb fed the multiplex PCR reads into MiXCR, producing one record per CDR3 protein. The data contain fewer than 500,000 distinct CDR3 sequences, approximately 15% of them singletons. Uncontrolled infection, other autoimmune disease, pregnancy or lactation barred patients from enrollment. The sequence was collected from a woman younger than 45 with Graves' ophthalmopathy. The sequencing input was blood.

The CDR3 nucleotides are TGTGCCTGGAGGTCACAGGGTTCACCCCTCCACTTT. It yields the protein CAWRSQGSPLHF. The gene calls are TRBV30 and TRBJ1-6, with a possible D match to TRBD1 (6 bases). The CDR3 length is 12 residues. The germline CDR1 and CDR2 sequences are GTSNPN and SVGIG (reference sequence). Trimming took off 3 bases at V and 9 bases at J, with 9 bases between the two ends.